The entry below gives a single T cell receptor beta chain sequence along with its context. There are 15 residues in the CDR3. The germline CDR1 and CDR2 sequences are MNHEY and SVGAGI. V lost 8 bases and J lost 5, with 18 bases in between. The data belong to a study of cytomegalovirus exposure and HLA in healthy donors. The PCR was carried out with 60 Vbeta primers and 13 Jbeta primers. Some clones are missing from TCRdb's copy, which holds only in-frame ones; the method was immunoSEQ multiplex PCR. Here the sample spans 150,000 or so clones, roughly 74% being singletons. The chain joins TRBV6-5 to TRBJ2-2, with a possible D match to TRBD1 (5 bases). Sequenced input: PBMCs. This receptor was obtained from a man younger than 35 in good health and CMV-seronegative. CDR3: CASRVLQGRTGELFF. CDR3 in DNA: TGTGCCAGCCGCGTCTTGCAGGGTAGGACCGGGGAGCTGTTTTTT.